These T cell receptor beta chains were read from a single sample in a study of cytomegalovirus exposure and HLA in healthy donors. Sequencing used immunoSEQ multiplex PCR; TCRdb keeps in-frame clones, though not all of them. The sample holds about 81,000 clones, more than 60% seen once. The sequencing sample was made of PBMCs. The receptors here all came from a man aged 50 or older in good health and CMV-seropositive. Both conserved end residues are part of each CDR3. D genes are given only for firm matches. Rows give clone size only sometimes, using once, few, many, or a class for an expanded clone.

D	size	V	J	length	DNA	CDR3
TRBD1	NA	TRBV15	TRBJ2-1	15	TGTGCCACCAGCAGCATAGGGACAGCCTACAATGAGCAGTTCTTC	CATSSIGTAYNEQFF
TRBD2	NA	TRBV4-1	TRBJ2-3	18	TGCGCCAGCAGCAAGGGACTAGCGGGAGTTTTGGGCACAGATACGCAGTATTTT	CASSKGLAGVLGTDTQYF
TRBD1	NA	TRBV18	TRBJ1-1	12	TGTGCCAGCTCACAGGACAGGGATGAAGCTTTCTTT	CASSQDRDEAFF
TRBD2	NA	TRBV13	TRBJ2-3	16	TGTGCCAGCAGCTCAGGGGCTAGCGGGGGCACAGATACGCAGTATTTT	CASSSGASGGTDTQYF
TRBD1	NA	TRBV19	TRBJ1-1	16	TGTGCCAGTAGTATAGATCACCAGGGGGCAGGAACTGAAGCTTTCTTT	CASSIDHQGAGTEAFF
TRBD2	NA	TRBV5-1	TRBJ2-1	17	TGCGCCAGCAGCCCCCGAGGGGCTAGCGGACACTACAATGAGCAGTTCTTC	CASSPRGASGHYNEQFF
NA	NA	TRBV5-6	TRBJ2-7	12	TGTGCCAGCACCTGGAGCTCCTACGAGCAGTACTTC	CASTWSSYEQYF
TRBD2	NA	TRBV29-1	TRBJ2-1	14	TGCAGCGTTACGGGACTAGCGTTAAACAATGAGCAGTTCTTC	CSVTGLALNNEQFF
TRBD2	NA	TRBV7-9	TRBJ2-2	16	TGTTCCAGCAGACAATCCGGGGGCGGGAGGACCGGGGAGCTGTTTTTT	CSSRQSGGGRTGELFF
NA	few	TRBV6-6	TRBJ2-7	16	TGTGCCAGCAGTTACGGGGGAGTAGGGGGGGCCTACGAGCAGTACTTC	CASSYGGVGGAYEQYF
TRBD2	NA	TRBV7-2	TRBJ2-7	15	TGTGCCAGCAGCTTAGTCTTTAGCGGGAGTTACGAGCAGTACTTC	CASSLVFSGSYEQYF
NA	NA	TRBV9	TRBJ2-2	16	TGTGCCAGCAGCGTAGGCGGACACGCGAACACCGGGGAGCTGTTTTTT	CASSVGGHANTGELFF
NA	NA	TRBV7-9	TRBJ1-3	15	TGTTCCAGCAGCTTAATCCGGACTTCTGGAAACACCATATATTTT	CSSSLIRTSGNTIYF
TRBD2	NA	TRBV5-4	TRBJ2-3	16	TGTGCCAGCAGCCCGTCGAAACTAGCGGGGGTGCATACGCAGTATTTT	CASSPSKLAGVHTQYF
TRBD1	NA	TRBV19	TRBJ2-7	16	TGTGCCAGTAGTATAGATGTCACAGGGGGGATCTACGAGCAGTACTTC	CASSIDVTGGIYEQYF
TRBD1	NA	TRBV18	TRBJ1-5	16	TGTGCCAGCTCACCTGGACAGGGGGCAAGCAATCAGCCCCAGCATTTT	CASSPGQGASNQPQHF
TRBD2	NA	TRBV7-6	TRBJ2-7	13	TGTGCCAGCAGCTTGACTAGCGGGAACGAGCAGTACTTC	CASSLTSGNEQYF
TRBD1	once	TRBV18	TRBJ2-5	14	TGTGCCAGCTCACCTCCGGGACAGGGAGCGACCCAGTACTTC	CASSPPGQGATQYF
NA	NA	TRBV6-1	TRBJ2-7	12	TGTGCCACCTGCGACTATTCCTACGAGCAGTACTTC	CATCDYSYEQYF
TRBD2	NA	TRBV7-3	TRBJ2-1	17	TGTGCCAGCAGCTTAACGGGGGGTAGCGGGATGGGAAATGAGCAGTTCTTC	CASSLTGGSGMGNEQFF
NA	NA	TRBV21-1	TRBJ2-1	18	TGTGCCAGCAGCGCCTGGAAAGCGGGCCGCACATTGGGGAATGAGCAGTTCTTC	CASSAWKAGRTLGNEQFF
NA	NA	TRBV14	TRBJ2-2	13	TGTGCCAGCAGCCCCACAGTCACCGGGGAGCTGTTTTTT	CASSPTVTGELFF
NA	NA	TRBV23-1	TRBJ2-5	16	TGCGCCAGCAGTCAAAATTTTTGGCAGGGGGGAAGGACCCAGTACTTC	CASSQNFWQGGRTQYF
TRBD1	NA	TRBV10-3	TRBJ2-7	13	TGTGCCATCAGTGGGGGACAGGGGGACGAGCAGTACTTC	CAISGGQGDEQYF
TRBD2	NA	TRBV19	TRBJ2-3	17	TGTGCCAGTAAACGCGGGACTAGCGGGAGTGCTGCAGATACGCAGTATTTT	CASKRGTSGSAADTQYF
TRBD2	NA	TRBV7-3	TRBJ2-1	15	TGTGCCAGCAGCAAAACTAGCGGGAGTTTGGATGAGCAGTTCTTC	CASSKTSGSLDEQFF
NA	NA	TRBV6-5	TRBJ1-6	14	TGTGCCACCTCAACGGGGACAAAAAATTCACCCCTCCACTTT	CATSTGTKNSPLHF
NA	NA	TRBV25-1	TRBJ1-1	13	TGTGCCAGCGGGATCAGCGGGACAAATGAAGCTTTCTTT	CASGISGTNEAFF